The rows below give T cell receptor beta chains drawn from one sample of a study of control samples from healthy donors and cancer patients. Assay: immunoSEQ multiplex PCR; the TCRdb copy retains only in-frame clones and omits some. Of 110,000 to 150,000 clones in the sample, over 90% were seen once. The sample consisted of PBMCs. The receptor source for this set is a man aged 55 to 69 with colorectal cancer. CDR3s include the opening cysteine and the closing phenylalanine or tryptophan. D genes are given only for firm matches. Size values are once, few and many counts, or a class for expanded clones, and some rows have none.

clone size,D gene,V gene,J gene,CDR3 protein,CDR3 DNA
NA,NA,TRBV5-6,TRBJ2-2,CASSLDLGELFF,TGTGCCAGCAGCTTGGACTTGGGGGAGCTGTTTTTT
NA,NA,TRBV7-9,TRBJ2-1,CASSLVVGAGNEQFF,TGTGCCAGCAGCTTAGTGGTGGGGGCGGGCAATGAGCAGTTCTTC
once,NA,TRBV19,TRBJ1-6,CASIRGANYNSPLHF,TGTGCCAGTATCCGGGGGGCGAACTATAATTCACCCCTCCACTTT
NA,TRBD1,TRBV19,TRBJ1-1,CASRDRVNTEAFF,TGTGCCAGTAGGGACAGGGTGAACACTGAAGCTTTCTTT
NA,NA,TRBV4-1,TRBJ2-3,CASSQVAGAGTDTQYF,TGCGCCAGCAGCCAAGTGGCGGGGGCGGGCACAGATACGCAGTATTTT
NA,NA,TRBV28,TRBJ2-3,CASTDGGTDTQYF,TGTGCCAGCACGGACGGCGGCACAGATACGCAGTATTTT
NA,NA,TRBV5-1,TRBJ2-3,CASSLAQDTDTQYF,TGCGCCAGCAGCTTGGCGCAGGACACAGATACGCAGTATTTT
once,TRBD2,TRBV7-9,TRBJ2-3,CASGGGGPSLGTDTQYF,TGTGCCAGCGGGGGCGGGGGGCCGTCTTTGGGCACAGATACGCAGTATTTT
NA,NA,TRBV9,TRBJ1-2,CASSVEGGPLYGYTF,TGTGCCAGCAGCGTAGAGGGGGGTCCCCTCTATGGCTACACCTTC
NA,NA,TRBV5-1,TRBJ2-7,CASSLGHDDEQYF,TGCGCCAGCAGCTTGGGGCACGACGACGAGCAGTACTTC
NA,NA,TRBV6-5,TRBJ1-4,CASSSRGLAGDEKLFF,TGTGCCAGCAGTTCTCGGGGGCTGGCAGGGGACGAAAAACTGTTTTTT
NA,TRBD1,TRBV7-2,TRBJ1-6,CASSPGTGGRLNSPLHF,TGTGCCAGCAGCCCCGGGACAGGGGGCCGTCTTAATTCACCCCTCCACTTT
NA,NA,TRBV5-1,TRBJ1-3,CASSLNPANSGNTIYF,TGCGCCAGCAGCTTGAATCCAGCCAACTCTGGAAACACCATATATTTT
NA,NA,TRBV7-8,TRBJ2-1,CASSPSGTTYNEQFF,TGTGCCAGCAGCCCGTCCGGGACAACCTACAATGAGCAGTTCTTC
once,NA,TRBV11-2,TRBJ1-2,CASSSTSGRGDGYTF,TGTGCCAGCAGCTCCACTTCGGGCAGGGGCGATGGCTACACCTTC
NA,NA,TRBV19,TRBJ1-5,CASSTVNQPQHF,TGTGCCAGTTCGACAGTGAATCAGCCCCAGCATTTT
NA,NA,TRBV6-5,TRBJ2-2,CASSYSGIHTGELFF,TGTGCCAGCAGTTACTCCGGGATTCACACCGGGGAGCTGTTTTTT
once,TRBD1,TRBV19,TRBJ1-3,CASSIQGAPGNTIYF,TGTGCCAGTAGTATTCAGGGGGCGCCGGGAAACACCATATATTTT
once,NA,TRBV4-3,TRBJ1-3,CASSQVDSARFSGNTIYF,TGCGCCAGCAGCCAAGTGGACAGTGCTCGATTCTCTGGAAACACCATATATTTT
NA,TRBD1,TRBV27,TRBJ2-5,CASRPGQEYFQETQYF,TGTGCCAGCAGACCCGGACAGGAGTACTTCCAAGAGACCCAGTACTTC
NA,NA,TRBV5-1,TRBJ1-2,CASSVSGQAIYGYTF,TGCGCCAGCAGCGTATCGGGTCAAGCGATCTATGGCTACACCTTC
NA,NA,TRBV9,TRBJ2-5,CASSLHSAPGETQYF,TGTGCCAGCAGCCTCCATTCGGCCCCGGGAGAGACCCAGTACTTC
NA,NA,TRBV6-5,TRBJ1-2,CASSRTVSRGYTF,TGTGCCAGCAGCCGGACCGTGTCCCGAGGCTACACCTTC
NA,NA,TRBV29-1,TRBJ1-1,CSVGGRAGVRRNTEAFF,TGCAGCGTGGGGGGGCGGGCAGGCGTGAGGCGGAACACTGAAGCTTTCTTT
NA,NA,TRBV5-6,TRBJ2-4,CASSVDFSIQYF,TGTGCCAGCAGCGTAGACTTCTCCATTCAGTACTTC
NA,NA,TRBV19,TRBJ1-1,CATTRSRNLNTEAFF,TGTGCAACTACTAGGTCCCGAAATCTGAACACTGAAGCTTTCTTT
NA,NA,TRBV21-1,TRBJ2-1,CASSIDREPYNEQFF,TGTGCCAGCAGCATCGACAGGGAACCCTACAATGAGCAGTTCTTC
NA,NA,TRBV5-8,TRBJ2-5,CASSLGPAQETQYF,TGTGCCAGCAGCTTGGGTCCTGCGCAAGAGACCCAGTACTTC
NA,NA,TRBV10-3,TRBJ2-3,CAISPGIRTDTQYF,TGTGCCATCAGCCCCGGCATTCGCACAGATACGCAGTATTTT
NA,TRBD1,TRBV5-4,TRBJ2-7,CASSPAPGQVGEQYF,TGTGCCAGCAGCCCAGCACCGGGACAGGTTGGAGAGCAGTACTTC
NA,TRBD2,TRBV4-1,TRBJ2-5,CASGRGAQETQYF,TGCGCCAGCGGGCGGGGGGCACAAGAGACCCAGTACTTC
NA,NA,TRBV11-2,TRBJ1-2,CASSPLTRAGYTF,TGTGCCAGCAGCCCTCTTACCAGGGCTGGCTACACCTTC
once,NA,TRBV12-3/TRBV12-4,TRBJ2-7,CASPLGAPKSF,TGTGCCAGCCCCCTTGGGGCACCGAAGTCCTTC
NA,TRBD1,TRBV29-1,TRBJ1-1,CSGQENTEAFF,TGCAGTGGACAGGAGAACACTGAAGCTTTCTTT
NA,TRBD1,TRBV12-3/TRBV12-4,TRBJ1-2,CASTYRGAYGYTF,TGTGCCAGCACCTACAGGGGAGCGTATGGCTACACCTTC
NA,NA,TRBV19,TRBJ1-6,CASNFHQGGSPLHF,TGTGCCAGTAATTTTCACCAGGGTGGATCACCCCTCCACTTT
NA,TRBD2,TRBV9,TRBJ2-7,CASSYSGGADEQYF,TGTGCCAGCAGCTATAGCGGGGGGGCGGATGAGCAGTACTTC
NA,NA,TRBV7-5,TRBJ1-1,CARSLEHQGATEAFF,TGTGCCAGAAGCTTAGAGCATCAGGGGGCAACTGAAGCTTTCTTT
NA,NA,TRBV2,TRBJ2-7,CASILGTSGGREQYF,NA
once,NA,TRBV27,TRBJ2-3,CASSGRTATDTQYF,TGTGCCAGCAGTGGGAGGACAGCCACAGATACGCAGTATTTT
NA,NA,TRBV5-1,TRBJ2-2,CASSFPGGTGELFF,TGCGCCAGCAGCTTTCCGGGGGGCACGGGGGAGCTGTTTTTT
once,TRBD2,TRBV2,TRBJ2-7,CASSLRLAGGPSIPSYEQYF,TGTGCCAGCAGTCTACGACTAGCGGGGGGGCCGTCGATACCATCCTACGAGCAGTACTTC
NA,TRBD1,TRBV4-1,TRBJ2-3,CASSQPRQGWTDTQYF,TGCGCCAGCAGCCAACCCAGACAGGGGTGGACAGATACGCAGTATTTT
NA,NA,TRBV2,TRBJ2-5,CASSETLEETQYF,TGTGCCAGCAGTGAGACTTTAGAAGAGACCCAGTACTTC
NA,NA,TRBV9,TRBJ1-2,CASSLGDYGYTF,TGTGCCAGCAGCCTCGGGGATTATGGCTACACCTTC
NA,TRBD2,TRBV6-5,TRBJ2-7,CASSSPGTSRHEQYF,TGTGCCAGCAGTTCTCCCGGGACTAGCAGGCACGAGCAGTACTTC